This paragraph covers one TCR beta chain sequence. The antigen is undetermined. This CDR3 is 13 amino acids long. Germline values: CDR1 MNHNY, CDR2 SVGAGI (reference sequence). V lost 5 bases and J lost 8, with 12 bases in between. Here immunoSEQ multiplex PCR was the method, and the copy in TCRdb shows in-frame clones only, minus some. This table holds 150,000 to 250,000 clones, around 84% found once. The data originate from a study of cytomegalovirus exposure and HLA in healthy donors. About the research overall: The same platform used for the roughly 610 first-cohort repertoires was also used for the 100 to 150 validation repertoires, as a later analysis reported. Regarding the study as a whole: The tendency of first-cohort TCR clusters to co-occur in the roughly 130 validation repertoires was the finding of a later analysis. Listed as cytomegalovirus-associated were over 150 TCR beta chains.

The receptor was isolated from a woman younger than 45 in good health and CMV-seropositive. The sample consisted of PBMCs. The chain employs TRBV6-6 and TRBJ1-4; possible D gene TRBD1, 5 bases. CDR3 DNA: TGTGCCAGCAGTCTGACAGAGGCGGAAAAACTGTTTTTT. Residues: CASSLTEAEKLFF.